The rows below give T cell receptor beta chains drawn from one sample of a study of beta chain features in type 1 diabetes. Profiled with immunoSEQ multiplex PCR; TCRdb holds only in-frame clones, not every one. Of 130,000 to 150,000 clones in the sample, 13% were seen once. The specimen sequenced was central memory CD4+ T cells from blood. The source is a man between 18 and 35 years old with type 1 diabetes. Both conserved end residues are part of each CDR3. D genes are given only for firm matches. Clone size is shown for a subset of rows, as once, few, many or a class of expanded clone.

J gene | clone size | D gene | V gene | CDR3 DNA | CDR3 protein
TRBJ1-6 | few | NA | TRBV25-1 | TGTGCCAGCAGTGTCTCGGGTAATTCACCCCTCCACTTT | CASSVSGNSPLHF
TRBJ1-2 | few | TRBD1 | TRBV30 | TGTGCCTGGAGTGTACAGGGGAGAAGAGATGGCTACACCTTC | CAWSVQGRRDGYTF
TRBJ1-5 | NA | NA | TRBV15 | TGTGCCACCAGCTGGAGCACCGATAGCAATCAGCCCCAGCATTTT | CATSWSTDSNQPQHF
TRBJ2-1 | few | NA | TRBV9 | TGTGCCAGCAGCATTAGGGGCCAGGATGAGCAGTTCTTC | CASSIRGQDEQFF
TRBJ2-2 | once | NA | TRBV9 | TGTGCCAGCGGGGGGCGCGGGTCACCCGGGGAGCTGTTTTTT | CASGGRGSPGELFF
TRBJ2-5 | NA | NA | TRBV19 | TGTGCCAGTAGTATAGTCCCTAAAGAGACCCAGTACTTC | CASSIVPKETQYF
TRBJ1-4 | NA | NA | TRBV4-2 | TGTGCCAGCAGCCAAGATCGCCAGGGGCATGAAAAACTGTTTTTT | CASSQDRQGHEKLFF
TRBJ2-3 | few | NA | TRBV6-5 | TGTGCCAGCAGATCGACTGGCAGCACAGATACGCAGTATTTT | CASRSTGSTDTQYF
TRBJ1-2 | NA | NA | TRBV5-4 | TGTGCCAGCAGCTGGGGATCCAACTATGGCTACACCTTC | CASSWGSNYGYTF
TRBJ1-3 | NA | TRBD1 | TRBV6-5 | TGTGCCAGCAGAGACAGGGAGAGGTGGGACACCATATATTTT | CASRDRERWDTIYF
TRBJ2-1 | NA | NA | TRBV19 | TGTGCCAGTAGTATAGATCATGGTGGGGCTAGCTCCTACAATGAGCAGTTCTTC | CASSIDHGGASSYNEQFF
TRBJ1-6 | NA | NA | TRBV10-3 | TGTGCCATCAGTGACAGGTTAAATTCACCCCTCCACTTT | CAISDRLNSPLHF
TRBJ2-1 | NA | NA | TRBV5-1 | TGCGCCAGCAGCTTTAACAATGAGCAGTTCTTC | CASSFNNEQFF
TRBJ1-2 | few | TRBD1 | TRBV30 | TGTGCCTGGAGTTCGGGACAGGGGGCGTTTCGTGGCTACACCTTC | CAWSSGQGAFRGYTF
TRBJ1-6 | NA | TRBD1 | TRBV7-9 | TGTGCCAGCAGCTATGGACAGGGGAATTCACCCCTCCACTTT | CASSYGQGNSPLHF
TRBJ2-7 | few | NA | TRBV18 | TGTGCCAGCTCCCCCTCAGTTACGGGCTACGAGCAGTACTTC | CASSPSVTGYEQYF
TRBJ1-6 | NA | NA | TRBV7-9 | TGTGCCAGCAGCGCCATTGTGGATAATTCACCCCTCCACTTT | CASSAIVDNSPLHF
TRBJ1-6 | NA | NA | TRBV9 | TGTGCCAGCAGCGTAAGCGGGAGAGTCACCGATTCACCCCTCCACTTT | CASSVSGRVTDSPLHF
TRBJ1-2 | few | NA | TRBV7-2 | TGTGCCAGCAGCTTAGTTTGGAGGGAAACTATCTATGGCTACACCTTC | CASSLVWRETIYGYTF
TRBJ1-2 | NA | NA | TRBV2 | TGTGCCAGCAGTGTATCCAGGGGAGCTAACTATGGCTACACCTTC | CASSVSRGANYGYTF
TRBJ2-1 | few | TRBD1 | TRBV5-1 | TGCGCCAGCAGCTCACAGGGGGGCTTTTACAATGAGCAGTTCTTC | CASSSQGGFYNEQFF
TRBJ2-3 | NA | TRBD1 | TRBV29-1 | TGCAGCGCTACAGGGGGCGTCAAGACAGATACGCAGTATTTT | CSATGGVKTDTQYF
TRBJ1-5 | NA | NA | TRBV5-1 | TGCGCCAGCAGCTTGGACGGCCTGCAATCGGGGCCCCAGCATTTT | CASSLDGLQSGPQHF
TRBJ2-1 | NA | TRBD2 | TRBV4-2 | TGTGCCAGCAGCCAAGTGGGAGCGGGGGGGCCCAATGAGCAGTTCTTC | CASSQVGAGGPNEQFF